This T cell receptor beta chain was captured by sequencing in a study of CD4+ T cells in melanoma. General observations from the study: Reportedly, melanoma neoantigen-specific CD4+ T cells showed varied differentiation states. CD8+ T cell, macrophage and B cell function reportedly correlated with neoantigen-specific CD4+ T cells.

The V gene end was trimmed by 9 bases and the J gene end by 4 bases; junction bases not matched to a gene: 8. The CDR3 totals 16 residues. CDR1 and CDR2 (germline): LNHDA, SQIVND (reference sequence). Worth noting for this clone: Its cognate antigen is unknown.

Clones were read by immunoSEQ multiplex PCR, and TCRdb kept only the in-frame ones, dropping some. Of about 140,000 clones in the sample, 85% to 95% were seen once. The receptor's source is a human donor with melanoma. The J gene is TRBJ2-2, the V gene TRBV19; 13 bases fit TRBD2. The CDR3 DNA sequence: TGTGCCAGCGGACTAGCGGGGGCCGCGGGCACCGGGGAGCTGTTTTTT. This sequence encodes CASGLAGAAGTGELFF.